The rows below give T cell receptor beta chains drawn from one sample of a study of T-cell reconstitution after alpha-beta-depleted transplantation in children. TCRdb processed the PCR reads anew with MiXCR; each CDR3 protein has one entry. The sample shows hundreds of thousands of distinct CDR3 sequences, roughly 15% of them seen only once. This specimen was PBMCs from the stem cell graft donor, taken from the stem cell graft. The receptors were sampled from a human donor who donated a stem cell graft to a child with acute myeloid leukemia. Both conserved end residues are part of each CDR3. Fields, in order: D gene, V gene, J gene, clone size, CDR3 DNA, CDR3 protein. The D gene is left open where the match is weak. Some rows have no size entry. The others give once, few or many, or a class for an expanded clone.

D: -
V: TRBV12-3/TRBV12-4
J: TRBJ1-1
size: many
DNA: TGTGCCAGCAGTTTAGGGACGAGCTACACTGAAGCTTTCTTT
CDR3: CASSLGTSYTEAFF

D: -
V: TRBV6-1
J: TRBJ1-1
size: -
DNA: TGTGCCAGCAGAACGACTCTGCCCAACACTGAAGCTTTCTTT
CDR3: CASRTTLPNTEAFF

D: -
V: TRBV28
J: TRBJ1-1
size: few
DNA: TGTGCCAGCAGTTTATTGGGGGCGTGGGACACTGAAGCTTTCTTT
CDR3: CASSLLGAWDTEAFF

D: -
V: TRBV4-1
J: TRBJ2-5
size: few
DNA: TGCGCCAGCAGCCAAGAATCGCTTGGGGACCAGACCCAGTACTTC
CDR3: CASSQESLGDQTQYF

D: -
V: TRBV5-1
J: TRBJ2-4
size: -
DNA: TGCGCCAGCAGCCGGACGGAGGTGCTAGCCAAAAACATTCAGTACTTC
CDR3: CASSRTEVLAKNIQYF

D: -
V: TRBV7-2
J: TRBJ1-4
size: few
DNA: TGTGCCAGCAGCTTAGCGGGGGTGGGGGAAAAACTGTTTTTT
CDR3: CASSLAGVGEKLFF

D: -
V: TRBV25-1
J: TRBJ2-2
size: -
DNA: TGTGCCAGCAAGAGGGGAGGAACCGGGGAGCTGTTTTTT
CDR3: CASKRGGTGELFF

D: -
V: TRBV29-1
J: TRBJ1-1
size: many
DNA: TGCAGCGTTGCCCGACGGGGGGACACTGAAGCTTTCTTT
CDR3: CSVARRGDTEAFF

D: -
V: TRBV5-1
J: TRBJ2-1
size: few
DNA: TGCGCCAGCAACCCCGTTGGCGGCAATGAGCAGTTCTTC
CDR3: CASNPVGGNEQFF

D: TRBD1
V: TRBV12-3/TRBV12-4
J: TRBJ2-1
size: -
DNA: TGTGCCAGCAGTTTGACAGGGATTGACAATGAGCAGTTCTTC
CDR3: CASSLTGIDNEQFF

D: TRBD1
V: TRBV7-8
J: TRBJ1-2
size: many
DNA: TGTGCCAGCAGCCCGACAGGGAGAGCTAACTATGGCTACACCTTC
CDR3: CASSPTGRANYGYTF

D: -
V: TRBV5-1
J: TRBJ2-2
size: few
DNA: TGCGCCAGCAGCTCCTCTCCGGGGACCGGGGAGCTGTTTTTT
CDR3: CASSSSPGTGELFF

D: -
V: TRBV21-1
J: TRBJ1-1
size: -
DNA: TGTGCCAGCAGCAAAATGAGCCGGCACCCGAACACTGAAGCTTTCTTT
CDR3: CASSKMSRHPNTEAFF

D: TRBD1
V: TRBV7-2
J: TRBJ2-5
size: few
DNA: TGTGCCAGCAGCTTAGTAACAGGGGCCGGTATAGAGACCCAGTACTTC
CDR3: CASSLVTGAGIETQYF

D: TRBD2
V: TRBV27
J: TRBJ2-7
size: many
DNA: TGTGCCAGCAGTTTGGGACTAGGAATGGACGAGCAGTACTTC
CDR3: CASSLGLGMDEQYF

D: -
V: TRBV11-3
J: TRBJ2-2
size: -
DNA: TGTGCCAGCAGCTTTACCCCAGGTAGCACCGGGGAGCTGTTTTTT
CDR3: CASSFTPGSTGELFF